These 14 T cell receptor beta chains were sequenced from one sample in a study of control samples from healthy donors and cancer patients. Profiling relied on immunoSEQ multiplex PCR, and the TCRdb table lists in-frame clones only, not all of them. The sample holds around 30,000 clones; approximately 90% are singletons and the top ten take 13%. The sample comprised PBMCs. Every receptor here comes from a man aged 45-60 years with lung cancer.

The chain links TRBV9 to TRBJ2-3; 12 bases align to TRBD2. CDR3 size: 15 residues. The ends lost 5 bases at V and 1 base at J; junction bases unmatched: 2. Germline CDR1 and CDR2: SGDLS and YYNGEE. The CDR3 region has the DNA TGTGCCAGCAGGAGGACTAGCGGGGGCACAGATACGCAGTATTTT. It encodes CASRRTSGGTDTQYF.

J is TRBJ1-5 and V is TRBV5-8; D ambiguous. The germline V gene has CDR1 SGHTS and CDR2 YDEGEE. This CDR3 comprises 12 residues. V shed 8 bases and J shed 9 bases, with 15 bases lying between them. In DNA, the CDR3 is TGTGCCAGTACGTTGGGTGTCGGGCCCCAGCATTTT. Encoded protein: CASTLGVGPQHF. The complete variable domain, with remaining parts taken from reference TRBV5-8 and TRBJ1-5, reads EAGVTQSPTHLIKTRGQQATLRCSPISGHTSVYWYQQALGLGLQFLLWYDEGEERNRGNFPPRFSGRQFPNYSSELNVNALELEDSALYLCASTLGVGPQHFGDGTRLSIL.

The chain couples TRBV5-8 to TRBJ2-5; unclear D gene. The V and J ends lost 2 bases and 7 bases respectively, with 12 bases between them. Germline loops: CDR1 SGHTS, CDR2 YDEGEE. The CDR3 has 13 amino acids. The CDR3 is CASSFLLVGTQYF. The CDR3 nucleotides are TGTGCCAGCAGCTTTCTCTTGGTCGGGACCCAGTACTTC.

The CDR3 loop reads CSAFSVETQYF. In nucleotides, the CDR3 is TGCAGTGCCTTTTCAGTGGAGACCCAGTACTTC. The chain carries TRBV20-1 and TRBJ2-5; D gene ambiguous. The CDR3 sequence is 11 residues long. V lost 6 bases, J lost 5 bases, and 10 bases lay in between. The germline V gene has CDR1 DFQATT and CDR2 SNEGSKA (reference sequence).

The J gene is TRBJ2-1, the V gene TRBV5-1, with 8 positions matching TRBD1. Germline CDR1 reads SGHRS; CDR2 reads YFSETQ. With 2 bases clipped from V and 15 bases from J, the junction kept 4 bases outside the gene matches. CDR3 length: 11 amino acids. The DNA for the CDR3 is TGCGCCAGCAGCTTAGACAGGGGTCCGTTCTTC. This codes for CASSLDRGPFF.

This rearrangement joins TRBV6-2 or TRBV6-3 to TRBJ2-2, with TRBD1 identical over 8 bases. Germline values: CDR1 MNHEY, CDR2 SVGEGT. CDR3 length: 18 residues. V shed 6 bases and J 5 bases; nucleotides not matched to a gene: 17. CDR3 sequence (DNA): TGTGCCAGCAGCTCCCTTAGACAGGGGCGGTCAGGGACCGGGGAGCTGTTTTTT. It translates to CASSSLRQGRSGTGELFF.

CDR3: CASSLRTGQTEAFF. In DNA form, the CDR3 reads TGCGCCAGCAGCCTGAGGACAGGGCAAACTGAAGCTTTCTTT. This rearrangement joins TRBV5-1 to TRBJ1-1, with 8 bases that match TRBD1. CDR1 SGHRS and CDR2 YFSETQ come from the germline V gene. The CDR3 covers 14 residues. V shed 4 bases, J shed 5 bases, and the junction held 7 bases outside the gene matches.

The V gene is TRBV20-1, the J gene TRBJ2-5; unclear D gene. Trimming pared 7 bases from V and 5 bases from J, leaving 11 bases between. The germline gives CDR1 DFQATT, CDR2 SNEGSKA (reference sequence). The CDR3 has 11 amino acids. The CDR3 DNA sequence: TGCAGTGGGGGTGGAAGCGAGACCCAGTACTTC. Protein sequence: CSGGGSETQYF.

The CDR3 DNA reads as TGTGCCACCCGACAGGGAGGGGACACTGAAGCTTTCTTT. Translating it yields CATRQGGDTEAFF. The V and J genes are TRBV19 and TRBJ1-1; 7 positions agree with TRBD1. The CDR3 runs 13 residues. From germline, CDR1 is LNHDA and CDR2 SQIVND (reference sequence). Trimming cost V 10 bases and J 3 bases; bases outside gene matches: 8.

The chain carries TRBV11-2 and TRBJ2-1; 9 bases map to TRBD2. Unmatched junction bases numbered 7, after V lost 2 bases and J lost 5 bases. The germline V gene encodes CDR1 SGHAT and CDR2 FQNNGV. The CDR3 is made up of 16 amino acids. The chain's CDR3 is CASSLNRGGGNNEQFF. DNA for the CDR3: TGTGCCAGCAGCTTAAATCGCGGGGGGGGTAACAATGAGCAGTTCTTC.

The chain couples TRBV9 to TRBJ1-5; D is ambiguous. Germline values: CDR1 SGDLS, CDR2 YYNGEE. The CDR3 covers 14 residues. The V gene lost 0 bases and the J gene lost 4 bases, with 8 bases spanning the gap. Here the CDR3 DNA reads TGTGCCAGCAGCGTAGGCCAGGAGAATCAGCCCCAGCATTTT. Protein product: CASSVGQENQPQHF.

The chain has TRBV7-2 and TRBJ1-5, with 8 bases matching TRBD1. Germline assignment: CDR1 SGHTA and CDR2 FQGNSA. After removal of 5 bases from V and 5 bases from J, the junction contained 5 bases not matched to a gene. The CDR3 has 14 residues. In nucleotides, the CDR3 is TGTGCCAGCAGCGAGGACAGGGCCCATCAGCCCCAGCATTTT. This translates into CASSEDRAHQPQHF.

This clone was recorded only once. At one end, the junction sequence differs from germline, possibly due to a read error. The chain uses TRBV30 and TRBJ2-5, with TRBD2 identical over 14 bases. This CDR3 comprises 14 residues. Germline V gene lookup returns CDR1 GTSNPN and CDR2 SVGIG (reference sequence). CDR3 sequence: CAWAGTSGGETKYF. CDR3 sequence (DNA): TGTGCCTGGGCGGGGACTAGCGGGGGCGAGACCAAGTACTTC.

This clone occurred a few times. This rearrangement joins TRBV7-2 to TRBJ2-5, with D possibly matching TRBD1 (7 bases). V was clipped by 3 bases and J by 5 bases, with 16 bases between them. The length of the CDR3 is 15 residues. Per the germline V gene, CDR1 is SGHTA and CDR2 is FQGNSA. The CDR3 sequence: CASSFQGGVEETQYF. CDR3 nucleotide sequence: TGTGCCAGCAGCTTCCAGGGGGGAGTTGAGGAGACCCAGTACTTC.